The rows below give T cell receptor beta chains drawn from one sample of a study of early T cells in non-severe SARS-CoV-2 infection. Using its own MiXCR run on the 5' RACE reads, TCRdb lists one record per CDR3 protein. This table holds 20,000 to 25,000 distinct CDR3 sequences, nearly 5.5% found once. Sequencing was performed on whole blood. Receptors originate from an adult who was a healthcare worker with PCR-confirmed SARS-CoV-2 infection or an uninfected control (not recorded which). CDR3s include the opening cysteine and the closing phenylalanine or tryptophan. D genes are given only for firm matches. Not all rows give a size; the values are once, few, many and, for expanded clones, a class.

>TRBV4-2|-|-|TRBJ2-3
CASSQPAGSGDTQYF
TGTGCCAGCAGCCAACCGGCGGGGAGTGGGGATACGCAGTATTTT
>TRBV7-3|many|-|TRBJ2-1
CASSFSGWFSGEQFF
TGTGCCAGCAGCTTTTCAGGGTGGTTCTCGGGTGAGCAGTTCTTC
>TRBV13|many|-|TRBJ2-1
CASSLMLADTSYNEQFF
TGTGCCAGCAGCTTGATGTTAGCGGACACCTCCTACAATGAGCAGTTCTTC
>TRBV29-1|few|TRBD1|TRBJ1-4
CSVGLGDSLTSGKLFF
TGCAGCGTTGGTCTAGGGGACAGCCTAACAAGCGGAAAACTGTTTTTT
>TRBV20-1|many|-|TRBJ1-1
CSARDRGGFTEAFF
TGCAGTGCTAGAGATCGTGGGGGGTTCACTGAAGCTTTCTTT
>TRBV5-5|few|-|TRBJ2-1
CASRERDNYNEQFF
TGTGCCAGCAGGGAACGGGACAACTACAATGAGCAGTTCTTC
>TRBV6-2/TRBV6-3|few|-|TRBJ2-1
CASRAPTGNNEQFF
TGTGCCAGCAGAGCCCCGACTGGCAACAATGAGCAGTTCTTC
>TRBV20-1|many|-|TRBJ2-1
CSARLTTPSSYNEQFF
TGCAGTGCTAGACTTACTACTCCGAGCTCCTACAATGAGCAGTTCTTC
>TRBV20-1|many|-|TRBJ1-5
CSAPPEVGQPQHF
TGCAGTGCGCCCCCGGAGGTCGGACAGCCCCAGCATTTT
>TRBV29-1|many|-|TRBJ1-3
CSVTKNSGNTIYF
TGCAGCGTGACCAAGAACTCTGGAAACACCATATATTTT
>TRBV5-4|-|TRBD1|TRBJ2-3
CASSLDSRGPDTQYF
TGTGCCAGCAGCTTGGATTCCAGGGGGCCAGATACGCAGTATTTT
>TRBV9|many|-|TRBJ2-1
CASSVEVWGAYNEQFF
TGTGCCAGCAGCGTAGAAGTGTGGGGGGCTTACAATGAGCAGTTCTTC